Included here is one T cell receptor beta chain sequence, with context. This specimen belongs to a study of T cell changes during pregnancy in multiple sclerosis. Data came from immunoSEQ multiplex PCR; TCRdb stores just in-frame clones and leaves some out. The table includes about 50,000 clones, approximately 92% detected once. The CDR3 extends over 14 amino acids. Germline CDR1 reads SGHTA; CDR2 reads FQGTGA. V was trimmed by 5 bases and J by 2 bases, leaving 9 bases between them. The gene calls are TRBV7-3 and TRBJ2-2; D unclear. This material consisted of CD4+ T cells from peripheral blood mononuclear cells, taken after pregnancy. This TCR derives from a female donor with multiple sclerosis, enrolled in a pregnancy study. CDR3 residues: CASSQVANTGELFF. DNA for the CDR3: TGTGCCAGCAGCCAGGTTGCTAACACCGGGGAGCTGTTTTTT. Variable domain in full (rest from reference TRBV7-3 and TRBJ2-2): GAGVSQTPSNKVTEKGKYVELRCDPISGHTALYWYRQSLGQGPEFLIYFQGTGAADDSGLPNDRFFAVRPEGSVSTLKIQRTERGDSAVYLCASSQVANTGELFFGEGSRLTVL.